This is a list of T cell receptor beta chains from one sample in a study of cytomegalovirus exposure and HLA in healthy donors. Assay: immunoSEQ multiplex PCR; the TCRdb copy retains only in-frame clones and omits some. The repertoire has 90,000 to 120,000 clones, 81% of them found once; the top ten carry approximately 2.2%. What was sequenced was PBMCs. The receptors derive from a man between 25 and 39 years old in good health and CMV-seronegative. Both conserved end residues are part of each CDR3. Fields, in order: V gene, clone size, J gene, D gene, CDR3 protein, CDR3 DNA. D genes are given only for firm matches. Size values are once, few and many counts, or a class for expanded clones, and some rows have none.

V: TRBV9
size: NA
J: TRBJ2-7
D: NA
CDR3: CASSVRPGFSYEQYF
DNA: TGTGCCAGCAGCGTACGGCCCGGGTTCTCCTACGAGCAGTACTTC

V: TRBV18
size: NA
J: TRBJ1-1
D: NA
CDR3: CASSAQDRAEAFF
DNA: TGTGCCAGCTCAGCACAGGATCGGGCTGAAGCTTTCTTT

V: TRBV28
size: NA
J: TRBJ2-7
D: NA
CDR3: CASSPMMSARVWGEQYF
DNA: TGTGCCAGCAGTCCCATGATGTCCGCCAGGGTATGGGGCGAGCAGTACTTC

V: TRBV15
size: NA
J: TRBJ1-5
D: NA
CDR3: CAIGGSSNQPQHF
DNA: TGTGCCATCGGGGGTAGCAGCAATCAGCCCCAGCATTTT

V: TRBV7-9
size: once
J: TRBJ1-2
D: NA
CDR3: CASSPIEGTNYGYTF
DNA: TGTGCCAGCAGCCCCATAGAGGGTACTAACTATGGCTACACCTTC

V: TRBV20-1
size: NA
J: TRBJ2-5
D: TRBD2
CDR3: CSASGRETQYF
DNA: TGCAGTGCTAGCGGGAGGGAGACCCAGTACTTC

V: TRBV6-5
size: NA
J: TRBJ1-4
D: NA
CDR3: CASSYLWGRAGEKLFF
DNA: TGTGCCAGCAGTTACCTTTGGGGCAGGGCCGGTGAAAAACTGTTTTTT

V: TRBV5-4
size: NA
J: TRBJ2-7
D: TRBD1
CDR3: CASSWGQGAYEQYF
DNA: TGTGCCAGCAGCTGGGGACAGGGGGCCTACGAGCAGTACTTC

V: TRBV7-2
size: NA
J: TRBJ2-5
D: TRBD2
CDR3: CASSLWGGETQYF
DNA: TGTGCCAGCAGCTTATGGGGGGGAGAGACCCAGTACTTC

V: TRBV19
size: once
J: TRBJ2-7
D: TRBD2
CDR3: CASSGASGAYEQYF
DNA: TGTGCCAGTAGTGGGGCTAGCGGGGCCTACGAGCAGTACTTC

V: TRBV6-1
size: once
J: TRBJ2-5
D: TRBD2
CDR3: CASSEPEGLAGEETQYF
DNA: TGTGCCAGCAGTGAGCCTGAGGGACTAGCGGGAGAAGAGACCCAGTACTTC

V: TRBV6-5
size: NA
J: TRBJ2-7
D: NA
CDR3: CASSYSPDNYEQYF
DNA: TGTGCCAGCAGTTACTCCCCGGACAACTACGAGCAGTACTTC

V: TRBV30
size: NA
J: TRBJ1-2
D: TRBD1
CDR3: CAWRLAGTGGDPSGYTF
DNA: TGTGCCTGGAGATTGGCCGGGACAGGGGGCGACCCTAGTGGCTACACCTTC

V: TRBV15
size: NA
J: TRBJ2-7
D: TRBD1
CDR3: CATRQGAAEQYF
DNA: TGTGCCACCAGACAGGGGGCGGCCGAGCAGTACTTC

V: TRBV18
size: NA
J: TRBJ2-7
D: NA
CDR3: CASSPGESYEQYF
DNA: TGTGCCAGCTCCCCGGGGGAAAGCTACGAGCAGTACTTC

V: TRBV6-5
size: NA
J: TRBJ2-1
D: TRBD2
CDR3: CASSRGTSGVNEQFF
DNA: TGTGCCAGCAGCCGGGGGACTAGCGGGGTCAATGAGCAGTTCTTC

V: TRBV28
size: NA
J: TRBJ2-5
D: NA
CDR3: CASSLNFQTQYF
DNA: TGTGCCAGCAGTTTAAATTTCCAAACCCAGTACTTC

V: TRBV9
size: NA
J: TRBJ2-7
D: NA
CDR3: CASSGTDVSYEQYF
DNA: TGTGCCAGCAGCGGGACAGACGTCTCCTACGAGCAGTACTTC

V: TRBV5-1
size: NA
J: TRBJ2-7
D: NA
CDR3: CASRETPTYEQYF
DNA: TGCGCCAGCAGGGAGACCCCTACCTACGAGCAGTACTTC

V: TRBV5-4
size: NA
J: TRBJ2-5
D: NA
CDR3: CASSRGLSRETQYF
DNA: TGTGCCAGCAGCCGTGGACTCTCTCGAGAGACCCAGTACTTC

V: TRBV14
size: NA
J: TRBJ2-7
D: TRBD1
CDR3: CASSRQGPTYEQYF
DNA: TGTGCCAGCAGCCGACAGGGACCAACCTACGAGCAGTACTTC

V: TRBV13
size: once
J: TRBJ1-2
D: NA
CDR3: CASSLGSAYGGYTF
DNA: TGTGCCAGCAGCCTAGGTTCGGCATACGGGGGCTACACCTTC

V: TRBV29-1
size: NA
J: TRBJ2-7
D: TRBD2
CDR3: CSATGLGVGEQYF
DNA: TGCAGCGCGACGGGACTAGGGGTTGGGGAGCAGTACTTC

V: TRBV21-1
size: once
J: TRBJ2-7
D: NA
CDR3: CASHSPSYEQYF
DNA: TGTGCCAGCCACAGCCCCTCCTACGAGCAGTACTTC

V: TRBV5-1
size: NA
J: TRBJ2-7
D: TRBD1
CDR3: CASSLGQVPTYEQYF
DNA: TGCGCCAGCAGCTTAGGACAGGTTCCCACCTACGAGCAGTACTTC

V: TRBV28
size: NA
J: TRBJ2-2
D: TRBD2
CDR3: CASRFPLAAGELFF
DNA: TGTGCCAGCAGGTTCCCGCTAGCGGCCGGGGAGCTGTTTTTT